This paragraph covers one T cell receptor beta chain sequence. Its antigen is currently unknown. The sample carries other DNA sequences with the same CDR3. The PCR was carried out with 60 Vbeta primers and 13 Jbeta primers. TCRdb's table, derived via immunoSEQ multiplex PCR, lists solely in-frame clones and lacks some. The sample consists of about 150,000 clones, around 80% of them appearing once. This record belongs to a study of cytomegalovirus exposure and HLA in healthy donors. Overall study context: Of all 400 or so donors who were genotyped, roughly 81% belonged to the Caucasian-associated ancestry cluster. Regarding the study as a whole: In vitro testing confirmed a few CMV-associated chains as specific for CMV antigens.

Germline trimming cut 5 bases from V and 5 bases from J; bases unmatched to any gene: 3. CDR1 and CDR2 (germline): SEHNR, FQNEAQ (reference sequence). The CDR3 is 15 amino acids. Sequencing was done on a sample of PBMCs. The chain links TRBV7-9 to TRBJ2-1; 13 bases map to TRBD2. The receptor was derived from a woman between 40 and 55 years old in good health and CMV-seropositive. CDR3 protein: CASSPGLAGDNEQFF. The DNA for the CDR3 is TGTGCCAGCAGCCCAGGACTAGCGGGAGACAATGAGCAGTTCTTC.